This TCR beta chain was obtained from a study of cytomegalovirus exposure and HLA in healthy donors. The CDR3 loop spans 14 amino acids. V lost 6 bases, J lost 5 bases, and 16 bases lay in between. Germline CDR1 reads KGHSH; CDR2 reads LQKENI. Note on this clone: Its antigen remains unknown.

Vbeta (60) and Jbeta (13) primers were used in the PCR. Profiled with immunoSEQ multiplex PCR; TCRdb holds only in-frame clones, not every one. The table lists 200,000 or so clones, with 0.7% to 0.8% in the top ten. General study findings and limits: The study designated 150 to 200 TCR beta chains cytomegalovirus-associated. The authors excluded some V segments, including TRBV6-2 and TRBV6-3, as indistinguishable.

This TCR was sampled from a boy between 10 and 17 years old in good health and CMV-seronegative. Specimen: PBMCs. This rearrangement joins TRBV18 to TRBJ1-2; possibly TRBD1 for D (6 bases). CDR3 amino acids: CASSGGQSLYGYTF. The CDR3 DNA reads TGTGCCAGCTCCGGAGGACAGAGCCTATATGGCTACACCTTC.